The 22 T cell receptor beta chains presented below share a single source sample, sequenced in a study of T-cell memory formation after mild COVID-19. Each CDR3 protein is one row after TCRdb ran MiXCR on the 5' RACE reads. The sample has around 400,000 distinct CDR3 sequences; roughly 26% are singletons. Sequenced: PBMCs or a T cell subset sorted from them (not recorded which). Receptors were obtained from an adult woman who had mild COVID-19 (a few samples of this study predate the infection). Cell type and time point are not known.

The CDR3 region is CASSQDSVGSLEAFF. The CDR3 nucleotides are TGCGCCAGCAGCCAAGATAGCGTCGGCAGCCTTGAAGCTTTCTTT. The chain uses TRBV4-1 and TRBJ1-1, with D hard to call. CDR1 is MGHRA and CDR2 is YSYEKL in the germline V gene. The V gene lost 0 bases and the J gene lost 7 bases, with 15 bases spanning the gap. The CDR3 spans 15 residues.

The chain couples TRBV7-2 to TRBJ2-1; possible D gene TRBD2, 7 bases. Germline V lookup: CDR1 SGHTA, CDR2 FQGNSA. V was cut by 4 bases and J by 6 bases, with 25 bases left in between. The CDR3 is made up of 18 amino acids. The CDR3 DNA is TGTGCCAGCAGCTCGCTGCTAGGGGGGAGGGGAAGAACCAATGAGCAGTTCTTC. Translating it yields CASSSLLGGRGRTNEQFF.

This clonotype was recorded a few times. The chain combines TRBV29-1 with TRBJ2-7, with 8 bases aligning to TRBD1. This CDR3 contains 13 residues. CDR1 is SQVTM and CDR2 is ANQGSEA in the germline V gene. Trimming removed 4 bases from V and 2 bases from J; junction bases left unmatched: 4. The CDR3 sequence: CSVARTGPYEQYF. The CDR3 DNA reads as TGCAGCGTTGCCAGGACAGGGCCCTACGAGCAGTACTTC.

V is TRBV20-1 and J is TRBJ2-1; 8 nucleotides agree with TRBD2. V trimming: 1 base; J trimming: 10 bases; junction bases outside the gene matches: 0. CDR1 is DFQATT and CDR2 is SNEGSKA in the germline V gene (reference sequence). CDR3 length: 11 residues. As DNA, the CDR3 is TGCAGTGCTAGAGGACTAGCGGAGCAGTTCTTC. Translating it yields CSARGLAEQFF.

The rearrangement joins TRBV4-1 to TRBJ2-1; TRBD2 matches at 7 bases. The V gene end was trimmed by 0 bases and the J gene end by 6 bases; junction bases not matched to a gene: 8. The CDR3 runs 16 residues. Germline V gene lookup returns CDR1 MGHRA and CDR2 YSYEKL. The DNA for the CDR3 is TGCGCCAGCAGCCAAGATTCGGCGCTAGCGGCCAATGAGCAGTTCTTC. As protein: CASSQDSALAANEQFF.

This clonotype was seen a handful of times. This chain connects TRBV12-3 or TRBV12-4 to TRBJ1-1; TRBD1 might be the D (6 bases). The CDR3 covers 15 residues. Trimming took off 2 bases at V and 6 bases at J, with 16 bases between the two ends. CDR3 protein: CASSLRGGGIAEAFF. CDR3 DNA: TGTGCCAGCAGTTTAAGGGGCGGGGGCATCGCTGAAGCTTTCTTT.

This clonotype has just a few counts. CDR3 sequence reads: CASSSMRGETQYF. The CDR3 DNA is TGTGCCAGCAGTTCCATGCGGGGAGAGACCCAGTACTTC. The gene calls are TRBV6-5 and TRBJ2-5; possible D gene TRBD2, 6 bases. The germline V gene has CDR1 MNHEY and CDR2 SVGAGI. Between the trimmed V and J ends, which lost 4 bases and 4 bases, there was a span of 10 bases. The CDR3 has 13 amino acids.

There are a few counts of this clonotype. This chain uses TRBV20-1 with TRBJ1-5, with D uncertain. Looked up from germline, CDR1 is DFQATT and CDR2 is SNEGSKA (reference sequence). V gave up 5 bases and J gave up 4 bases, with 15 bases separating them. The CDR3 runs to 14 residues. The CDR3 loop is CSARGRNSNQPQHF. CDR3 DNA: TGCAGTGCTCGTGGACGGAATTCAAATCAGCCCCAGCATTTT.

The sample holds a few counts of this clonotype. One end of the junction fails to match germline, which may point to a read error. The genes are TRBV12-5 and TRBJ1-1; D possibly corresponds to TRBD1 (6 bases). The CDR3 has 11 amino acids. CDR1 LGHNT and CDR2 FRNRAP come from the germline V gene. Here the CDR3 reads CASGLEGDTLF. CDR3 nucleotides: TGTGCTAGTGGTTTGGAGGGGGACACCCTATTT.

The V and J genes are TRBV20-1 and TRBJ2-3; TRBD2 agrees at 15 bases. The CDR3 has 16 residues. Unmatched junction bases numbered 9, after V lost 5 bases and J lost 6 bases. Germline V gives CDR1 DFQATT, CDR2 SNEGSKA (reference sequence). The CDR3 nucleotides are TGCAGTGCTCCCCGGACTAGCGGGGGGGCATTCGATACGCAGTATTTT. It is translated as CSAPRTSGGAFDTQYF.

The gene calls are TRBV5-8 and TRBJ1-5; no definite D call. The CDR3 runs to 14 residues. Trimming removed 0 bases from V and 2 bases from J, with 6 bases in between. Germline values: CDR1 SGHTS, CDR2 YDEGEE. CDR3 sequence reads: CASSLVAGNQPQHF. DNA for the CDR3: TGTGCCAGCAGCTTGGTGGCGGGCAATCAGCCCCAGCATTTT.

This chain joins TRBV15 and TRBJ2-7; no clear D gene. The CDR3 length is 13 residues. Germline V gene data show CDR1 as LNHNV and CDR2 as YYDKDF (reference sequence). Trimming removed 4 bases from V and 2 bases from J, with 9 bases in between. The CDR3 bases are TGTGCCACCAGCATGAGTAGAGCCTACGAGCAGTACTTC. Translation: CATSMSRAYEQYF.

The chain employs TRBV11-2 and TRBJ1-6; a possible D gene is TRBD1 (5 bases). Trimming left V 3 bases short and J 8 bases short, with 8 bases between. The CDR3 has 13 residues. CDR1 and CDR2 (germline): SGHAT, FQNNGV. In DNA form, the CDR3 reads TGTGCCAGCAGCTTTCAGGGCGATTCACCCCTCCACTTT. This translates into CASSFQGDSPLHF.

This clonotype was counted ten times or more. V gene TRBV7-9 combines with J gene TRBJ2-5; TRBD2 is a possible D gene (6 bases). V was pared by 4 bases and J by 3 bases, with 15 bases between. The CDR3 has 15 residues. Germline V gene sequence: CDR1 SEHNR, CDR2 FQNEAQ (reference sequence). Written as DNA, the CDR3 is TGTGCCAGCAGCTCAGAGGGACGGACTAAAGAGACCCAGTACTTC. The encoded protein is CASSSEGRTKETQYF.

The chain employs TRBV6-2 or TRBV6-3 and TRBJ2-5, with 8 bases matching TRBD1. The ends lost 7 bases at V and 7 bases at J; junction bases unmatched: 14. The germline gives CDR1 MNHEY, CDR2 SVGEGT. The CDR3 runs to 15 residues. The CDR3 DNA is TGTGCCAGCACCCACGGTGGGACAGGCCTTAGGACCCAGTACTTC. Translating gives CASTHGGTGLRTQYF.

The genes are TRBV6-2 or TRBV6-3 and TRBJ2-4; D may be TRBD1 (6 bases). The CDR3 totals 16 residues. Germline CDR1 and CDR2: MNHEY and SVGEGT. Trimming cost V 0 bases and J 0 bases, with 9 bases left between them. CDR3 in DNA: TGTGCCAGCAGTTACTCTTACAGGGTAGCCAAAAACATTCAGTACTTC. Its protein is CASSYSYRVAKNIQYF.

The chain uses TRBV18 and TRBJ1-1, with 8 bases matching TRBD1. Germline CDR1 KGHSH, CDR2 LQKENI. V dropped 5 bases and J dropped 1; count of bases not matched to a gene: 15. This CDR3 spans 18 amino acids. In nucleotides, the CDR3 is TGTGCCAGCTCATCATGGCGTGGACAGGGTATGGGGAACACTGAAGCTTTCTTT. It codes for CASSSWRGQGMGNTEAFF.

The chain combines TRBV7-2 with TRBJ1-5; D is unclear. From germline, CDR1 is SGHTA and CDR2 FQGNSA. Trimming stripped 3 bases from V and 6 bases from J, with 6 bases between. This CDR3 is built from 12 residues. CDR3 protein: CASSFNGQPQHF. The CDR3 DNA reads as TGTGCCAGCAGCTTCAACGGTCAGCCCCAGCATTTT. Combining the CDR3 with reference TRBV7-2 and TRBJ1-5 gives the whole variable domain GAGVSQSPSNKVTEKGKDVELRCDPISGHTALYWYRQSLGQGLEFLIYFQGNSAPDKSGLPSDRFSAERTGGSVSTLTIQRTQQEDSAVYLCASSFNGQPQHFGDGTRLSIL.

This clonotype was observed a few times. CDR3 DNA: TGTGCCAGCAGACCGGTCGGGGATACGCAGTATTTT. Its translation is CASRPVGDTQYF. The chain uses TRBV2 and TRBJ2-3; D is ambiguous. This CDR3 is 12 amino acids long. CDR1 SNHLY and CDR2 FYNNEI come from the germline V gene. V was pared by 6 bases and J by 6 bases, with 10 bases between.

There are many counts of this clonotype. The junction departs from germline at one end; a sequencing error may be responsible. The chain is built from TRBV12-3 or TRBV12-4 and TRBJ2-7, with D possibly being TRBD1 (6 bases). The CDR3 sequence is 13 residues long. CDR3 region: CASSPGQPYEQYF. The CDR3 DNA reads as TGCGCCAGCAGCCCCGGACAGCCTTACGAGCAGTACTTC.

This chain uses TRBV5-1 with TRBJ2-3; D unclear. The CDR3 sequence is 12 residues long. V was pared by 4 bases and J by 7 bases, with 10 bases between. Germline-derived CDR1 and CDR2 are SGHRS and YFSETQ. CDR3 bases: TGCGCCAGCAGCGGCCGCAGGTATACGCAGTATTTT. It encodes CASSGRRYTQYF.

This clonotype was detected only a few times. The rearrangement uses TRBV11-3 and TRBJ1-3; D is ambiguous. V lost 3 bases and J 0 bases, leaving 3 bases between the germline ends. In germline, CDR1 is SGHNT, CDR2 YENEEA. The CDR3 covers 13 residues. For the CDR3, the DNA is TGTGCCAGCAGCTTGGACTCTGGAAACACCATATATTTT. Protein product: CASSLDSGNTIYF.